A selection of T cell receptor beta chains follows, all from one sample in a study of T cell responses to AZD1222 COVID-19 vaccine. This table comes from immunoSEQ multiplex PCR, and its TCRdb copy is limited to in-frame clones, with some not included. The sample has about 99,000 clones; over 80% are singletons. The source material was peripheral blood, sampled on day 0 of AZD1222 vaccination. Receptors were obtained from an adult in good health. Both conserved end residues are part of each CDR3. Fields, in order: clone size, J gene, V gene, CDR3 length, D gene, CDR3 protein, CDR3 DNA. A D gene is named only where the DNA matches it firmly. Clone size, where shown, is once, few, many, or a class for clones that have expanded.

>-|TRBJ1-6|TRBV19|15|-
CASSISGLDNSPLHF
TGTGCCAGTAGTATATCGGGGTTGGATAATTCACCCCTCCACTTT
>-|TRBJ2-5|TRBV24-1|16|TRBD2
CATSALAGGRQETQYF
TGTGCCACCAGTGCCTTAGCGGGAGGCCGACAAGAGACCCAGTACTTC
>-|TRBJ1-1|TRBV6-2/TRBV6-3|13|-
CASSYPGTTEAFF
TGTGCCAGCAGTTATCCCGGGACCACTGAAGCTTTCTTT
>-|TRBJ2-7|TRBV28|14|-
CASSFGRASYEQYF
TGTGCCAGCAGTTTCGGCAGGGCATCCTACGAGCAGTACTTC
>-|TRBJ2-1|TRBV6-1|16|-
CASSEAGPSGYNEQFF
TGTGCCAGCAGTGAAGCAGGGCCATCAGGGTACAATGAGCAGTTCTTC
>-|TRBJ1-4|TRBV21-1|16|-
CASSGWNRGGREKLFF
TGTGCCAGCAGCGGGTGGAACAGGGGAGGTCGGGAAAAACTGTTTTTT
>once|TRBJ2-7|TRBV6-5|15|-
CASSRTASLSYEQYF
TGTGCCAGCAGCCGGACAGCGTCTCTCTCCTACGAGCAGTACTTC
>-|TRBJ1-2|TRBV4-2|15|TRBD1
CASSQDRQGHYGYTF
TGTGCCAGCAGCCAAGATCGACAGGGACACTATGGCTACACCTTC
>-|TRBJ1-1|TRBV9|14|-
CASSVQGGNTEAFF
TGTGCCAGCAGCGTACAGGGAGGGAACACTGAAGCTTTCTTT
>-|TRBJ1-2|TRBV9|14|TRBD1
CASSVGWTGAGYTF
TGTGCCAGCAGCGTAGGATGGACAGGGGCCGGCTACACCTTC
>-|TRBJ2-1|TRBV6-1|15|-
CASSEGESPYNEQFF
TGTGCCAGCAGTGAAGGAGAGTCACCCTACAATGAGCAGTTCTTC
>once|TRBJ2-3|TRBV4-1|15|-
CASSQEGDRTDTQYF
TGCGCCAGCAGCCAAGAAGGAGACCGCACAGATACGCAGTATTTT
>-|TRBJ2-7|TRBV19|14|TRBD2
CASSIAGGSYEQYF
TGTGCCAGTAGTATAGCGGGAGGCTCCTACGAGCAGTACTTC
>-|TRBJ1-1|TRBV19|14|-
CATRLGDMNTEAFF
TGTGCCACCAGGTTGGGGGATATGAACACTGAAGCTTTCTTT
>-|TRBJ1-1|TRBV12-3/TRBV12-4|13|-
CASCNGADTEAFF
TGTGCCAGCTGTAACGGGGCGGACACTGAAGCTTTCTTT
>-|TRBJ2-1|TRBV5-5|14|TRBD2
CASSKSGGMGEQFF
TGTGCCAGCAGCAAAAGCGGGGGGATGGGTGAGCAGTTCTTC
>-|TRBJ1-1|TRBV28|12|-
CASSDMNTEAFF
TGTGCCAGCAGCGACATGAACACTGAAGCTTTCTTT
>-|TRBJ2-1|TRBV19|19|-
CASSISFVWGLSSYNEQFF
TGTGCCAGTAGTATTTCGTTCGTATGGGGCTTGAGCTCCTACAATGAGCAGTTCTTC
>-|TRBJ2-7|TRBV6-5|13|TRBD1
CASSRTGKDEQYF
TGTGCCAGCAGCAGGACAGGGAAGGACGAGCAGTACTTC
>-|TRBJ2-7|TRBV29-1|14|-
CSVVGYWIPYEQYF
TGCAGCGTTGTAGGTTATTGGATTCCCTACGAGCAGTACTTC
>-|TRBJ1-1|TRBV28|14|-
CASSPLLWGSGAFF
TGTGCCAGCAGTCCTCTTCTCTGGGGCTCGGGTGCTTTCTTT
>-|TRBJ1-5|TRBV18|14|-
CASSPLGSNQPQHF
TGTGCCAGCTCACCTTTAGGGAGCAATCAGCCCCAGCATTTT
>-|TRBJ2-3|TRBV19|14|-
CASSIPQSTDTQYF
TGTGCCAGTAGTATACCACAGAGCACAGATACGCAGTATTTT
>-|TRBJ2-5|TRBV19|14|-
CATNPPVVQETQYF
TGTGCCACCAACCCCCCTGTGGTCCAAGAGACCCAGTACTTC
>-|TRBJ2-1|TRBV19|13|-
CASMDRNYNEQFF
TGTGCCAGTATGGACAGAAACTACAATGAGCAGTTCTTC
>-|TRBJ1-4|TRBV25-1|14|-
CASRNRKSNEKLFF
TGTGCCAGCAGGAATCGGAAGTCTAATGAAAAACTGTTTTTT
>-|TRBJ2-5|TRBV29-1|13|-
CSVDTAAQETQYF
TGCAGCGTTGACACAGCTGCTCAAGAGACCCAGTACTTC
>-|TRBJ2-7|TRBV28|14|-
CASSSRAGFYEQYF
TGTGCCAGCAGCAGCAGGGCCGGTTTTTACGAGCAGTACTTC
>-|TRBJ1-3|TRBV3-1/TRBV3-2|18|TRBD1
CASSQEHRRDRAGNTIYF
TGTGCCAGCAGCCAAGAACACCGCAGGGACAGGGCTGGAAACACCATATATTTT
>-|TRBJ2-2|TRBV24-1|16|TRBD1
CATSDLRQGNTGELFF
TGTGCCACCAGTGATCTACGACAGGGGAACACCGGGGAGCTGTTTTTT
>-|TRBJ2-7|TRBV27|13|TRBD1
CASSFDRAYEQYF
TGTGCCAGCAGTTTCGACAGGGCCTACGAGCAGTACTTC
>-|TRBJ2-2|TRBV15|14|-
CATSRDRDTGELFF
TGTGCCACCAGCAGAGACCGAGACACCGGGGAGCTGTTTTTT
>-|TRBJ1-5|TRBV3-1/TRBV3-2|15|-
CASSQGRGTNQPQHF
TGTGCCAGCAGCCAGGGCAGGGGCACCAATCAGCCCCAGCATTTT
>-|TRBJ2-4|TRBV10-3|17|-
CAISESGLASAKNIQYF
TGTGCCATCAGTGAGTCTGGGCTAGCATCAGCCAAAAACATTCAGTACTTC
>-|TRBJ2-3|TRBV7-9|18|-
CASSLRGRGKTHTDTQYF
TGTGCCAGCAGCTTAAGGGGCAGGGGTAAAACACACACAGATACGCAGTATTTT
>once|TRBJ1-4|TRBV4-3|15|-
CASSQDYGGGPKLFF
TGCGCCAGCAGCCAAGATTATGGGGGGGGGCCAAAACTGTTTTTT
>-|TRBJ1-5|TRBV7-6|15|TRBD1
CASSSGTGYNQPQHF
TGTGCCAGCAGCTCCGGGACAGGGTACAATCAGCCCCAGCATTTT
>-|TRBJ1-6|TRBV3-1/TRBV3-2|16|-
CASSQESIWLDSPLHF
TGTGCCAGCAGCCAAGAATCCATATGGCTCGATTCACCCCTCCACTTT
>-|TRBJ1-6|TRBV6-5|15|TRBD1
CASSLDGTGYSPLHF
TGTGCCAGCAGCCTTGACGGGACAGGGTATTCACCCCTCCACTTT
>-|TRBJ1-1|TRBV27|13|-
CASSYGVYTEAFF
TGTGCCAGCAGCTATGGGGTGTACACTGAAGCTTTCTTT
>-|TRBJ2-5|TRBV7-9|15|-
CASRPPPRLGETQYF
TGTGCCAGCAGGCCCCCGCCCAGATTGGGGGAGACCCAGTACTTC
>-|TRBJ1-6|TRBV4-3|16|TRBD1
CASSLGTGGNNSPLHF
TGCGCCAGCAGCCTCGGGACAGGGGGCAATAATTCACCCCTCCACTTT
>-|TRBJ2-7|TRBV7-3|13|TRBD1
CASSFRQGYEQYF
TGTGCCAGCAGCTTCCGACAGGGATACGAGCAGTACTTC
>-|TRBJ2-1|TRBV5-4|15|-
CASSPRRQSYNEQFF
TGTGCCAGCAGCCCCCGGCGGCAGTCCTACAATGAGCAGTTCTTC
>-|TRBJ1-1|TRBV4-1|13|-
CASSPGQARRAFF
TGCGCCAGCAGCCCTGGGCAGGCGAGGAGGGCTTTCTTT
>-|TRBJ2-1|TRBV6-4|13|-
CASSDSASNEQFF
TGTGCCAGCAGTGACTCAGCTAGCAATGAGCAGTTCTTC
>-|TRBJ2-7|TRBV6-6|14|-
CASSPDRPGTEQYF
TGTGCCAGCAGCCCCGACAGGCCGGGAACCGAGCAGTACTTC
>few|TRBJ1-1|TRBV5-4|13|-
CASSQGGNTEAFF
TGTGCCAGCAGTCAAGGAGGGAACACTGAAGCTTTCTTT
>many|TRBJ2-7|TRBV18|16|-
CASSPGPAGPSYEQYF
TGTGCCAGCTCACCAGGGCCGGCAGGTCCCTCCTACGAGCAGTACTTC
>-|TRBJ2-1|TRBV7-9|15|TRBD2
CASSSREGRYNEQFF
TGTGCCAGCAGCTCGCGGGAGGGCCGCTACAATGAGCAGTTCTTC